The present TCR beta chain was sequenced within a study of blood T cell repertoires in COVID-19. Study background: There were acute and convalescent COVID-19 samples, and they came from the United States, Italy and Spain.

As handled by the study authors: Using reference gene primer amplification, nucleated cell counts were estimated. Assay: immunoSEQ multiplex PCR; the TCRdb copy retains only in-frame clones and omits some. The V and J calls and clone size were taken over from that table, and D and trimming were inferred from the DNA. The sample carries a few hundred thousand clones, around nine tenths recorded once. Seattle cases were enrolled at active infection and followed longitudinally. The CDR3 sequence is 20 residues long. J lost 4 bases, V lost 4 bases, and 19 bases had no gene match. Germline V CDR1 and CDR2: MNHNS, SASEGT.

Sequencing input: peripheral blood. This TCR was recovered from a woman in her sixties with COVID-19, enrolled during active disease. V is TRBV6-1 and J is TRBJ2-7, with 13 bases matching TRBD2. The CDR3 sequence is CASSALRDIGLAGVSYEQYF. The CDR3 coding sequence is TGTGCCAGCAGTGCACTCCGGGACATAGGACTAGCGGGAGTAAGTTACGAGCAGTACTTC.